The 15 T cell receptor beta chains presented below share a single source sample, sequenced in a study of cytomegalovirus exposure and HLA in healthy donors. Both 60 Vbeta primers and 13 Jbeta primers went into the PCR. Generated by immunoSEQ multiplex PCR, the TCRdb table keeps only in-frame clones and is missing some. The sample totals some 120,000 clones; its top ten clones hold about 2.2%. The sequenced sample was PBMCs. These receptors all stem from a man between 35 and 55 years old in good health and CMV-seronegative.

The chain employs TRBV6-6 and TRBJ2-7, with D uncertain. This CDR3 has 12 amino acids. From germline, CDR1 is MNHNY and CDR2 SVGAGI (reference sequence). The V end lost 0 bases, the J end lost 8 bases, and 8 bases lay between the germline ends. The DNA of the CDR3 is TGTGCCAGCAGTTACTCACGCGACAAGCAGTACTTC. Amino acids: CASSYSRDKQYF.

The CDR3 DNA follows: TGTGCCAGCAGCTTAATGTCAGGGAGGGTCGAGCAGTTCTTC. Translated: CASSLMSGRVEQFF. The chain has TRBV7-3 and TRBJ2-1, with 7 bases matching TRBD2. The CDR3 runs 14 residues. V was pared by 1 base and J by 10 bases, with 7 bases of the junction left unmatched. Germline CDR1 and CDR2: SGHTA and FQGTGA.

The V gene is TRBV5-1, the J gene TRBJ2-5; possibly TRBD2 for D (6 bases). The length of the CDR3 is 15 residues. From germline, CDR1 is SGHRS and CDR2 YFSETQ. Trimming took 0 bases from V and 4 from J, leaving 13 bases between them. The CDR3 sequence is CASSLERGAGETQYF. CDR3 in DNA: TGCGCCAGCAGCTTGGAACGCGGAGCGGGAGAGACCCAGTACTTC.

The chain has TRBV5-1 and TRBJ1-5; possibly TRBD1 for D (5 bases). The CDR3 has 14 amino acids. V was pared by 1 base and J by 5 bases, with 10 bases between. Germline loops: CDR1 SGHRS, CDR2 YFSETQ. Here the CDR3 reads CASSLTGGDQPQHF. The CDR3 region has the DNA TGCGCCAGCAGCTTGACCGGGGGGGATCAGCCCCAGCATTTT.

This sequence joins TRBV6-5 and TRBJ2-1; 8 positions match TRBD2. J gave up 6 bases and V 4 bases, and 5 bases lay outside the gene matches. Germline-derived CDR1 and CDR2 are MNHEY and SVGAGI. The CDR3 length is 14 residues. The CDR3 loop reads CASSSPGTSNEQFF. The CDR3 DNA reads as TGTGCCAGCAGTTCGCCCGGGACTAGCAATGAGCAGTTCTTC.

The V call is TRBV28, the J call TRBJ1-2; D may be TRBD1 (5 bases). Trimming shortened V by 1 base and J by 8 bases, and 17 bases separated the two germline ends. The CDR3 runs to 15 residues. In germline, CDR1 is MDHEN, CDR2 SYDVKM. CDR3 region: CASSLYDRRVWGYTF. CDR3 nucleotide sequence: TGTGCCAGCAGTTTATATGACAGACGAGTATGGGGCTACACCTTC.

V is TRBV29-1 and J is TRBJ1-3; D possibly corresponds to TRBD1 (5 bases). CDR3 length: 13 residues. Germline V gives CDR1 SQVTM, CDR2 ANQGSEA. Trimming pared 7 bases from V and 0 bases from J, leaving 10 bases between. The CDR3 DNA sequence: TGCAGCGCCCAGGGCTACTCTGGAAACACCATATATTTT. It codes for CSAQGYSGNTIYF.

The chain couples TRBV10-3 to TRBJ2-3, with 12 positions matching TRBD2. The V gene's germline CDR1 is ENHRY and CDR2 SYGVKD. CDR3 length: 17 residues. Unmatched junction bases numbered 8, after V lost 4 bases and J lost 3 bases. Here the CDR3 reads CAISASGRAFGTDTQYF. CDR3 bases: TGTGCCATCAGTGCTAGCGGGAGGGCCTTTGGGACAGATACGCAGTATTTT.

V gene TRBV7-2 combines with J gene TRBJ2-7, with 12 bases that match TRBD2. The V and J ends lost 2 bases and 6 bases, in that order; junction bases with no gene match: 11. Germline CDR1 SGHTA, CDR2 FQGNSA. The CDR3 loop spans 17 amino acids. Here the CDR3 DNA reads TGTGCCAGCAGCTTAAGGCGGACTAGCGGGGTGCGGGGCGAGCAGTACTTC. Amino acid sequence: CASSLRRTSGVRGEQYF. Filled out from reference TRBV7-2 and TRBJ2-7, the complete variable domain reads GAGVSQSPSNKVTEKGKDVELRCDPISGHTALYWYRQSLGQGLEFLIYFQGNSAPDKSGLPSDRFSAERTGGSVSTLTIQRTQQEDSAVYLCASSLRRTSGVRGEQYFGPGTRLTVT.

V usage is TRBV5-1 and J usage is TRBJ2-7; D unresolved. Germline V gene lookup returns CDR1 SGHRS and CDR2 YFSETQ. The CDR3 has 14 amino acids. With 2 bases removed from V and 2 bases from J, the gap between germline ends came to 11 bases. CDR3 nucleotide sequence: TGCGCCAGCAGCTTAAAACTGTCTACCTACGAGCAGTACTTC. This codes for CASSLKLSTYEQYF.

V gene TRBV19 combines with J gene TRBJ2-5, with TRBD2 matching 12 bases. There are 19 residues in the CDR3. With V trimmed by 6 bases and J by 2 bases, 16 bases remained unmatched. Looked up from germline, CDR1 is LNHDA and CDR2 is SQIVND (reference sequence). CDR3 amino acids: CASSDGLAGTSWGQETQYF. As DNA, the CDR3 is TGTGCCAGTAGCGACGGACTAGCGGGAACCTCGTGGGGGCAAGAGACCCAGTACTTC.

The chain has TRBV5-1 and TRBJ2-1; 7 bases line up with TRBD2. The ends lost 0 bases at V and 2 bases at J; junction bases unmatched: 5. Per germline, CDR1 SGHRS and CDR2 YFSETQ. The CDR3 spans 16 residues. CDR3 sequence: CASSLARESTYNEQFF. In DNA, the CDR3 is TGCGCCAGCAGCTTGGCGCGGGAGTCCACCTACAATGAGCAGTTCTTC.

The rearrangement links TRBV4-1 to TRBJ2-1; 9 bases align to TRBD2. The CDR3 has 19 residues. V shed 0 bases, J shed 3 bases, and the junction held 12 bases outside the gene matches. Germline CDR1 reads MGHRA; CDR2 reads YSYEKL. For the CDR3, the DNA is TGCGCCAGCAGCCAAGAACGGGCGGGGGGGTCGGCCAACTACAATGAGCAGTTCTTC. Translated, it gives CASSQERAGGSANYNEQFF.

This rearrangement joins TRBV7-9 to TRBJ1-4, with D possibly being TRBD1 (5 bases). From germline, CDR1 is SEHNR and CDR2 FQNEAQ (reference sequence). The CDR3 is 14 amino acids. Trimming pared 4 bases from V and 10 bases from J, leaving 16 bases between. The CDR3 DNA is TGTGCCAGCAGCTCGCCAGTTACCCAGGGAAAACTGTTTTTT. Translating it yields CASSSPVTQGKLFF.

The CDR3 reads CSAWRSTEAFF. The CDR3 DNA reads as TGCAGTGCTTGGAGAAGCACTGAAGCTTTCTTT. V gene TRBV20-1 combines with J gene TRBJ1-1; D is uncertain. The CDR3 length is 11 residues. V lost 5 bases to trimming and J lost 4 bases, with 8 bases between them. Germline-derived CDR1 and CDR2 are DFQATT and SNEGSKA (reference sequence).